These 11 T cell receptor beta chains share one sample of origin, sequenced in a study of T cell repertoires in cytomegalovirus infection. One entry per CDR3 protein, called by TCRdb with MiXCR from the reads. The sample holds some 600,000 distinct CDR3 sequences; approximately 24% are singletons and the top ten take 6.5% to 10%. The sequenced sample consisted of CD8+ T cells from PBMCs. The receptors here all came from a human donor in good health (CMV status not recorded). Some clones in this sample may be carry-over from other donors' samples.

This clonotype appeared a few times. The chain is built from TRBV7-9 and TRBJ2-3, with D unclear. Germline V lookup: CDR1 SEHNR, CDR2 FQNEAQ (reference sequence). Trimming removed 5 bases from V and 8 bases from J, with 11 bases in between. The CDR3 has 12 residues. CDR3 DNA sequence: TGTGCCAGCAGCCCTCGGACGGGTACGCAGTATTTT. Translation: CASSPRTGTQYF. Complete variable domain (other parts from reference TRBV7-9 and TRBJ2-3): DTGVSQNPRHKITKRGQNVTFRCDPISEHNRLYWYRQTLGQGPEFLTYFQNEAQLEKSRLLSDRFSAERPKGSFSTLEIQRTEQGDSAMYLCASSPRTGTQYFGPGTRLTVL.

This clonotype was seen a few times. This rearrangement joins TRBV6-2 or TRBV6-3 to TRBJ1-2; D gene ambiguous. V lost 0 bases, J lost 8 bases, and 10 bases lay in between. The CDR3 runs to 13 residues. Germline assignment: CDR1 MNHEY and CDR2 SVGEGT. CDR3 region: CASSYSAGYGYTF. The CDR3 region has the DNA TGTGCCAGCAGTTACTCGGCGGGATACGGCTACACCTTC.

The V call is TRBV6-5, the J call TRBJ1-2, with TRBD1 matching over 7 bases. J was trimmed by 9 bases and V by 3 bases; bases with no gene match: 7. This CDR3 region has 13 residues. Germline V gene lookup returns CDR1 MNHEY and CDR2 SVGAGI. CDR3 DNA sequence: TGTGCCAGCAGTTATTTCGACAGGGAGAGCTACACCTTC. Translating gives CASSYFDRESYTF.

This clonotype was seen a few times. At one end, the junction sequence differs from germline, possibly due to a read error. The chain couples TRBV6-2 or TRBV6-3 to TRBJ2-1; 7 nucleotides match TRBD1. The CDR3 has 12 amino acids. In germline, CDR1 is MNHEY, CDR2 SVGEGT. This chain's CDR3 is CASHRGYDEQFF. In DNA form, the CDR3 reads TGTGCCAGCCACAGGGGCTACGATGAGCAGTTCTTC.

This chain connects TRBV4-3 to TRBJ2-3, with D hard to call. The CDR3 has 15 amino acids. Between the trimmed V and J ends, which lost 2 bases and 6 bases, there was a span of 15 bases. Looked up from germline, CDR1 is LGHNA and CDR2 is YSLEER. CDR3 sequence (DNA): TGCGCCAGCAGCCAAACCCAACCCTCCGAGGATACGCAGTATTTT. The encoded protein is CASSQTQPSEDTQYF.

V gene TRBV20-1 combines with J gene TRBJ2-7; D is undetermined. Between the trimmed V and J ends, which lost 6 bases and 3 bases, there was a span of 24 bases. The CDR3 contains 16 residues. Germline V gene data show CDR1 as DFQATT and CDR2 as SNEGSKA (reference sequence). The CDR3 nucleotides read TGCAGTGCCGTCTCGCCTGGGGAAGAAAGAAGCTACGAGCAGTACGTC. It is translated as CSAVSPGEERSYEQYV.

The chain combines TRBV24-1 with TRBJ2-1; D might be TRBD2 (5 bases). The V gene lost 3 bases and the J gene lost 7 bases, with 15 bases spanning the gap. The CDR3 is made up of 15 amino acids. Germline CDR1 is KGHDR and CDR2 is SFDVKD. CDR3 DNA sequence: TGTGCCACCAGTGATCCGAGGGTATTGAGGAATGAGCAGTTCTTC. Translated: CATSDPRVLRNEQFF.

This clonotype was found many times. The rearrangement joins TRBV7-2 to TRBJ1-5, with no clear D. Per germline, CDR1 SGHTA and CDR2 FQGNSA. Trimming took off 1 base at V and 0 bases at J, with 7 bases between the two ends. The CDR3 spans 15 residues. CDR3 nucleotides: TGTGCCAGCAGCTTAGACGCGGTTAGCAATCAGCCCCAGCATTTT. Its translation is CASSLDAVSNQPQHF.

In this sample, this clonotype turned up a few times. The rearrangement links TRBV20-1 to TRBJ1-4, with D possibly matching TRBD1 (6 bases). The CDR3 sequence is 15 residues long. Trimming left V 5 bases short and J 7 bases short, with 20 bases between. CDR1 DFQATT and CDR2 SNEGSKA come from the germline V gene (reference sequence). This CDR3 is CSAQRGVGVLEKLFF. CDR3 nucleotide sequence: TGCAGTGCTCAGAGGGGGGTAGGGGTCCTTGAAAAACTGTTTTTT.

This clonotype showed up just a few times. The chain uses TRBV25-1 and TRBJ2-1, with D uncertain. Germline V gene data show CDR1 as MGHDK and CDR2 as SYGVNS. Trimming took off 1 base at V and 8 bases at J, with 9 bases between the two ends. There are 13 residues in the CDR3. This chain's CDR3 is CASSEWDRDEQFF. CDR3 nucleotide sequence: TGTGCCAGCAGTGAATGGGATCGGGATGAGCAGTTCTTC.

The chain uses TRBV6-2 or TRBV6-3 and TRBJ2-7; perhaps TRBD2 as D (6 bases). The CDR3 has 14 amino acids. Trimming pared 2 bases from V and 6 bases from J, leaving 14 bases between. Germline loops: CDR1 MNHEY, CDR2 SVGEGT. CDR3 coding DNA: TGTGCCAGCAGTTACGGCCACGAGGGAGGCGAGCAGTACGTC. This sequence encodes CASSYGHEGGEQYV.